What follows is one TCR beta chain and its context. This CDR3 comprises 19 residues. Trimming took 0 bases from V and 0 from J, leaving 15 bases between them. Looked up from germline, CDR1 is MGHRA and CDR2 is YSYEKL. A second about 6 to 11 cycle PCR used barcoded and J-beta primers. Template switching added a 12-random-nucleotide identifier to every cDNA molecule. Every sample gave at least 2.5 million paired-end reads containing CDR3. In TCRdb, the 5' RACE reads were re-called with MiXCR into one record per CDR3 protein. The table shows about 1,400,000 distinct CDR3 sequences, with approximately 42% occurring only once. The sample comes from a study of blood T cells in healthy people across ages.

The TCR was taken from a woman younger than 35 in good health. The material sequenced was blood. The rearrangement joins TRBV4-1 to TRBJ2-6; TRBD2 is a possible D gene (6 bases). The CDR3 spells CASSQESRGASSGANVLTF. The CDR3 coding sequence is TGCGCCAGCAGCCAAGAGAGTCGCGGGGCCTCCTCTGGGGCCAACGTCCTGACTTTC.